This T cell receptor beta chain was recorded in a study of early T cells in non-severe SARS-CoV-2 infection. Each CDR3 protein gets one entry after TCRdb re-called the 5' RACE reads with MiXCR. In the table there are about 83,000 distinct CDR3 sequences, 8% to 13% of which are singletons. The sequenced sample was whole blood, obtained at baseline. The TCR sequence derives from an adult who was a healthcare worker with PCR-confirmed SARS-CoV-2 infection or an uninfected control (not recorded which).

In DNA, the CDR3 is TGTGCCAGCAGTTCGGGACTAGCAAGATACAATGAGCAGTTCTTC. Encoded protein: CASSSGLARYNEQFF. J is TRBJ2-1 and V is TRBV28, with 9 bases aligning to TRBD2. This CDR3 has 15 residues. V was pared by 4 bases and J by 4 bases, with 5 bases of the junction left unmatched. Germline V CDR1 and CDR2: MDHEN, SYDVKM.